Presented here are 20 T cell receptor beta chains from one specimen sequenced in a study of CD8 T cells in ankylosing spondylitis. TCRdb redid the calling of the 5' RACE reads with MiXCR, one entry per CDR3 protein. Here the sample spans 200,000 to 300,000 distinct CDR3 sequences, 8% to 9% being singletons. Material: blood, either unsorted or a sorted T cell fraction (not recorded which). The source of these receptors is a female donor with ankylosing spondylitis or in good health (not recorded which).

This clonotype was counted ten times or more. The CDR3 sequence is CASAVGPSGTEAFF. In DNA, the CDR3 is TGTGCCAGCGCGGTGGGACCGTCGGGCACTGAAGCTTTCTTT. This sequence joins TRBV12-3 or TRBV12-4 and TRBJ1-1; TRBD1 is a possible D gene (5 bases). Trimming stripped 8 bases from V and 4 bases from J, with 17 bases between. The CDR3 consists of 14 residues.

V and J are TRBV20-1 and TRBJ2-5; the D is unclear. Germline V CDR1 and CDR2: DFQATT, SNEGSKA (reference sequence). The germline V and J ends were trimmed by 3 bases and 5 bases, with 10 bases remaining between them. The CDR3 has 12 amino acids. The CDR3 protein is CSASPTRETQYF. The CDR3 coding sequence is TGCAGTGCTAGCCCCACGAGGGAGACCCAGTACTTC.

The V call is TRBV27, the J call TRBJ1-5; D remains ambiguous. This CDR3 contains 15 residues. Germline loops: CDR1 MNHEY, CDR2 SMNVEV (reference sequence). Trimming removed 2 bases from V and 2 bases from J, with 10 bases in between. DNA of the CDR3: TGTGCCAGCAGTTTAGAAGGCAGGCGCAATCAGCCCCAGCATTTT. Its translation is CASSLEGRRNQPQHF.

This clonotype was seen at least ten times. This CDR3 reads CSVDGLADQETQYF. The CDR3 DNA reads TGCAGCGTAGACGGACTAGCGGACCAAGAGACCCAGTACTTC. J is TRBJ2-5 and V is TRBV29-1, with 10 positions matching TRBD2. The CDR3 has 14 amino acids. J gave up 0 bases and V 6 bases, and 4 bases lay outside the gene matches. CDR1 is SQVTM and CDR2 is ANQGSEA in the germline V gene.

This clonotype was recorded a few times. The chain couples TRBV29-1 to TRBJ1-2; 8 nucleotides agree with TRBD1. The CDR3 loop spans 12 amino acids. Germline lookup yields CDR1 SQVTM and CDR2 ANQGSEA. V dropped 7 bases and J dropped 6; count of bases not matched to a gene: 7. CDR3 protein: CSAEDRVDGYTF. DNA for the CDR3: TGCAGCGCAGAGGACAGGGTTGATGGCTACACCTTC.

This chain joins TRBV7-2 and TRBJ2-5; tentatively, D is TRBD2 (6 bases). The length of the CDR3 is 14 residues. V lost 5 bases and J lost 2, with 12 bases in between. The germline gives CDR1 SGHTA, CDR2 FQGNSA. In nucleotides, the CDR3 is TGTGCCAGCAGCCCTGGAGGGTGGCAAGAGACCCAGTACTTC. It codes for CASSPGGWQETQYF.

This clonotype turned up a few times. V gene TRBV7-2 combines with J gene TRBJ2-5; unclear D gene. Deletions cut 0 bases from V and 1 base from J, with 9 bases between. Germline V gene lookup returns CDR1 SGHTA and CDR2 FQGNSA. The CDR3 loop spans 15 amino acids. The CDR3 sequence is CASSLARRSQETQYF. DNA of the CDR3: TGTGCCAGCAGCTTAGCCAGGAGAAGCCAAGAGACCCAGTACTTC.

This clonotype occurred many times. The chain carries TRBV12-3 or TRBV12-4 and TRBJ2-2; no clear D gene. Trimming left V 7 bases short and J 1 base short, with 16 bases between. This CDR3 comprises 16 residues. The CDR3 spells CASISDWVGNTGELFF. The CDR3 DNA follows: TGTGCCAGCATCTCCGATTGGGTGGGGAACACCGGGGAGCTGTTTTTT.

This clonotype was recorded many times. J is TRBJ1-1 and V is TRBV20-1, with 8 bases fitting TRBD1. Trimming took 7 bases from V and 7 from J; bases not matched to a gene: 8. The CDR3 covers 12 residues. Germline-derived CDR1 and CDR2 are DFQATT and SNEGSKA (reference sequence). The CDR3 sequence is CSVPGQAREAFF. The DNA for the CDR3 is TGCAGTGTCCCGGGACAGGCCCGTGAAGCTTTCTTT.

Ten or more counts support this clonotype. V and J are TRBV7-8 and TRBJ1-5; D is unresolved. CDR3 length: 12 residues. The V end lost 2 bases, the J end lost 5 bases, and 4 bases lay between the germline ends. Per germline, CDR1 SGHVS and CDR2 FQNEAQ. CDR3 nucleotides: TGTGCCAGCAGCTTAATTTATCAGCCCCAGCATTTT. Its translation is CASSLIYQPQHF. Full variable domain (outside the CDR3, taken from reference TRBV7-8 and TRBJ1-5): GAGVSQSPRYKVAKRGQDVALRCDPISGHVSLFWYQQALGQGPEFLTYFQNEAQLDKSGLPSDRFFAERPEGSVSTLKIQRTQQEDSAVYLCASSLIYQPQHFGDGTRLSIL.

The rearrangement uses TRBV7-2 and TRBJ2-2; D remains unclear. With 5 bases removed from V and 4 bases from J, the gap between germline ends came to 14 bases. This CDR3 is 15 amino acids long. Germline loops: CDR1 SGHTA, CDR2 FQGNSA. The chain's CDR3 is CASSLIGPFTGELFF. The CDR3 region has the DNA TGTGCCAGCAGCCTCATTGGGCCCTTCACCGGGGAGCTGTTTTTT.

The sample holds many counts of this clonotype. This rearrangement joins TRBV5-1 to TRBJ2-5; 7 nucleotides align to TRBD1. The germline gives CDR1 SGHRS, CDR2 YFSETQ. There are 14 residues in the CDR3. V lost 4 bases and J lost 2; bases outside the gene matches: 5. The CDR3 loop is CASSRGTAQETQYF. As DNA, the CDR3 is TGCGCCAGCAGCAGAGGGACAGCGCAAGAGACCCAGTACTTC.

This clonotype was seen at least ten times. The chain employs TRBV20-1 and TRBJ1-2; D gene uncertain. The CDR3 is made up of 12 amino acids. Germline CDR1 and CDR2: DFQATT and SNEGSKA (reference sequence). V shed 5 bases and J shed 9 bases, with 16 bases lying between them. The CDR3 DNA follows: TGCAGTGCTTTTGATTTTCCTGGAAGCTACACCTTC. Protein sequence: CSAFDFPGSYTF.

About this clonotype itself: A much more abundant neighbour one base away suggests this may be a read error. CDR3 amino acids: CANMLIWNTEAFF. DNA of the CDR3: TGTGCCAACATGCTTATATGGAACACTGAAGCTTTCTTT. The chain links TRBV5-6 to TRBJ1-1; D gene ambiguous. V was shortened by 9 bases and J by 1 base, with 13 bases between the two germline ends. CDR3 length: 13 amino acids. The germline V gene has CDR1 SGHDT and CDR2 YYEEEE.

Remarks on this clonotype: This may stem from a read error, because a much larger clone lies one nucleotide away. The rearrangement uses TRBV18 and TRBJ2-7; 11 bases match TRBD2. The CDR3 is made up of 15 amino acids. Germline V gene sequence: CDR1 KGHSH, CDR2 LQKENI. Written as DNA, the CDR3 is TGTGACAGCTCACCTAGCGGGAGGTCTCCCTACGAGCAGTACTTC. Translation gives CDSSPSGRSPYEQYF.

This clonotype was detected many times. The chain couples TRBV15 to TRBJ2-1; unclear D gene. The germline CDR1 and CDR2 sequences are LNHNV and YYDKDF (reference sequence). The CDR3 loop spans 13 amino acids. Trimming stripped 0 bases from V and 9 bases from J, with 9 bases between. This CDR3 reads CATSRDLGFEQFF. CDR3 in DNA: TGTGCCACCAGCAGAGATCTAGGTTTTGAGCAGTTCTTC.

This clonotype has at least ten counts. The chain links TRBV20-1 to TRBJ2-7; 9 bases are a match to TRBD2. The germline CDR1 and CDR2 sequences are DFQATT and SNEGSKA (reference sequence). This CDR3 is 14 amino acids long. The CDR3 loop is CSTPGTSSTYEQYF. The CDR3 DNA follows: TGCAGCACGCCAGGGACTAGCTCCACCTACGAGCAGTACTTC.

This clonotype was counted ten times or more. Here the CDR3 DNA reads TGCAGTGCTAGAGATAGAACTAGCGGGGGGACGGATACGCAGTATTTT. Encoded protein: CSARDRTSGGTDTQYF. V usage is TRBV20-1 and J usage is TRBJ2-3, with 12 nucleotides matching TRBD2. Losses at the gene ends were 0 bases for V and 6 bases for J; bases not matched to a gene: 7. The CDR3 runs to 16 residues. Germline assignment: CDR1 DFQATT and CDR2 SNEGSKA (reference sequence).

Ten or more counts support this clonotype. The genes are TRBV10-3 and TRBJ2-7; 8 bases match TRBD1. The V gene end was trimmed by 2 bases and the J gene end by 7 bases; junction bases not matched to a gene: 10. CDR1 is ENHRY, CDR2 SYGVKD, per germline. There are 15 residues in the CDR3. CDR3 protein: CAISEPRQGLGEQYF. The DNA for the CDR3 is TGTGCCATCAGTGAGCCCCGACAGGGGCTGGGGGAGCAGTACTTC.

This clonotype has more than one count but fewer than ten. The chain uses TRBV7-8 and TRBJ2-3, with 7 bases that match TRBD2. The CDR3 loop spans 14 amino acids. From germline, CDR1 is SGHVS and CDR2 FQNEAQ. V lost 5 bases and J lost 2; bases outside the gene matches: 4. CDR3 DNA: TGTGCCAGCAGCCAGAGCGGGGTCACAGATACGCAGTATTTT. It encodes CASSQSGVTDTQYF.